The 29 T cell receptor beta chains reported below all come from one sample, sequenced in a study of low-dose radiotherapy and immunotherapy resistance in tumors. Gene-specific TRAV and TRBV primers were used for first-strand cDNA, covering alpha and beta chains. With a constant-region primer and a V-primer adapter, TCRs were subjected to approximately 21 PCR cycles of amplification. TCRdb called the reads again in MiXCR, with one record for every CDR3 protein. The data show about 16,000 distinct CDR3 sequences, less than 85% seen once. These TCRs come from a human donor with advanced metastatic prostate, ovarian, gallbladder or colorectal cancer (not recorded which). This table probably holds off-target reads from a library built for another chain.

Written as DNA, the CDR3 is TGTGCCAGCAGCCCTCCAGGTCAGCCCCAGCATTTT. Its protein is CASSPPGQPQHF. The chain has TRBV7-2 and TRBJ1-5; D is ambiguous. The V end lost 5 bases, the J end lost 6 bases, and 8 bases lay between the germline ends. The CDR3 is made up of 12 amino acids. CDR1 and CDR2 from the germline V gene are SGHTA and FQGNSA.

This clonotype occurred a few times. The rearrangement links TRBV29-1 to TRBJ2-5; 8 bases line up with TRBD2. With V trimmed by 7 bases and J by 2 bases, 6 bases remained unmatched. This CDR3 is built from 13 residues. Germline lookup yields CDR1 SQVTM and CDR2 ANQGSEA. The CDR3 reads CSALRGGQETQYF. As DNA, the CDR3 is TGCAGCGCCCTCCGGGGGGGGCAAGAGACCCAGTACTTC.

The rearrangement joins TRBV5-1 to TRBJ2-1; 12 nucleotides match TRBD2. The J segment lost 4 bases and the V segment lost 3 bases, leaving 8 bases of the junction unmatched. Germline V gives CDR1 SGHRS, CDR2 YFSETQ. The CDR3 runs 17 residues. The CDR3 DNA follows: TGCGCCAGCAGCTGGAGTCGACTAGCGGGGGCTTACAATGAGCAGTTCTTC. This sequence encodes CASSWSRLAGAYNEQFF.

The V call is TRBV10-3, the J call TRBJ2-7; TRBD1 might be the D (5 bases). Trimming pared 5 bases from V and 0 bases from J, leaving 8 bases between. Per germline, CDR1 ENHRY and CDR2 SYGVKD. The CDR3 runs 13 residues. The CDR3: CAISTRGSYEQYF. The CDR3 DNA follows: TGTGCCATCAGTACAAGGGGCTCCTACGAGCAGTACTTC.

This clonotype was detected a few times. This chain connects TRBV28 to TRBJ2-5, with D perhaps matching TRBD1 or TRBD2 (6 bases each). The CDR3 is 14 amino acids. V was pared by 7 bases and J by 5 bases, with 17 bases between. The germline gives CDR1 MDHEN, CDR2 SYDVKM. The CDR3 spells CASNAGEVWETQYF. The CDR3 DNA sequence: TGTGCCAGCAACGCAGGGGAGGTTTGGGAGACCCAGTACTTC.

The chain employs TRBV19 and TRBJ2-7, with 9 bases fitting TRBD1. There are 14 residues in the CDR3. V was pared by 4 bases and J by 2 bases, with 3 bases of the junction left unmatched. CDR1 and CDR2 (germline): LNHDA, SQIVND (reference sequence). CDR3 residues: CASSTGTGPYEQYF. The DNA of the CDR3 is TGTGCCAGTAGTACCGGGACAGGGCCCTACGAGCAGTACTTC. Full variable domain (remainder filled in from reference TRBV19 and TRBJ2-7): DGGITQSPKYLFRKEGQNVTLSCEQNLNHDAMYWYRQDPGQGLRLIYYSQIVNDFQKGDIAEGYSVSREKKESFPLTVTSAQKNPTAFYLCASSTGTGPYEQYFGPGTRLTVT.

J is TRBJ1-1 and V is TRBV5-1; 7 positions match TRBD1. V lost 4 bases, J lost 1 base, and 10 bases stayed unmatched. CDR1 SGHRS and CDR2 YFSETQ come from the germline V gene. The CDR3 is 16 residues long. The CDR3 DNA reads TGCGCCAGCAGCCCGAGACAGGGAGTCCAGAACACTGAAGCTTTCTTT. Its translation is CASSPRQGVQNTEAFF. The full variable domain, in which reference TRBV5-1 and TRBJ1-1 provide the parts outside the CDR3, is KAGVTQTPRYLIKTRGQQVTLSCSPISGHRSVSWYQQTPGQGLQFLFEYFSETQRNKGNFPGRFSGRQFSNSRSEMNVSTLELGDSALYLCASSPRQGVQNTEAFFGQGTRLTVV.

The CDR3 is CAAHGQERNTEAFF. CDR3 nucleotide sequence: TGTGCCGCCCACGGACAGGAGAGGAACACTGAAGCTTTCTTT. This chain joins TRBV10-3 and TRBJ1-1, with 7 positions matching TRBD1. CDR1 and CDR2 from the germline V gene are ENHRY and SYGVKD. CDR3 length: 14 amino acids. With V trimmed by 11 bases and J by 1 base, 10 bases remained unmatched.

The gene calls are TRBV7-2 and TRBJ2-5; 9 nucleotides align to TRBD2. CDR1 and CDR2 from the germline V gene are SGHTA and FQGNSA. V lost 5 bases and J lost 5; bases outside the gene matches: 9. The CDR3 spans 15 residues. This CDR3 reads CASSLSAGGRETQYF. The DNA of the CDR3 is TGTGCCAGCAGCCTCTCAGCGGGGGGCCGGGAGACCCAGTACTTC.

This rearrangement joins TRBV12-5 to TRBJ2-5; 8 bases agree with TRBD1. This CDR3 is built from 14 residues. CDR1 LGHNT and CDR2 FRNRAP come from the germline V gene. J was trimmed by 1 base and V by 6 bases; bases with no gene match: 4. CDR3 sequence: CASGTGTGQETQYF. CDR3 coding DNA: TGTGCTAGTGGCACAGGGACAGGCCAAGAGACCCAGTACTTC.

The V and J genes are TRBV24-1 and TRBJ1-2, with D unclear. Between the trimmed V and J ends, which lost 7 bases and 0 bases, there was a span of 8 bases. The CDR3 is made up of 13 amino acids. Germline lookup yields CDR1 KGHDR and CDR2 SFDVKD. The CDR3 sequence is CATSEDPNYGYTF. CDR3 bases: TGTGCCACCAGCGAGGACCCTAACTATGGCTACACCTTC.

This clonotype has only a few counts. The CDR3 sequence: CASSTRTSGGARSNEQFF. The CDR3 DNA reads as TGTGCCAGCAGCACCCGGACTAGCGGGGGGGCCAGGTCCAATGAGCAGTTCTTC. The V gene is TRBV21-1, the J gene TRBJ2-1; the table gives TRBD2 as D, unverified against the DNA. TRBV21-1 corresponds to a pseudogene. The CDR3 covers 18 residues.

The V and J genes are TRBV25-1 and TRBJ1-1; D not resolved. Germline loops: CDR1 MGHDK, CDR2 SYGVNS. This CDR3 contains 12 residues. With 6 bases removed from V and 0 bases from J, the gap between germline ends came to 5 bases. The DNA for the CDR3 is TGTGCCAGCAGGGAGGTGAACACTGAAGCTTTCTTT. Residues: CASREVNTEAFF.

V gene TRBV19 combines with J gene TRBJ1-5, with TRBD1 matching 7 bases. CDR3 length: 12 residues. V was pared by 4 bases and J by 16 bases, with 10 bases of the junction left unmatched. The V gene's germline CDR1 is LNHDA and CDR2 SQIVND (reference sequence). CDR3 loop: CASSKRDSEQHF. In DNA, the CDR3 is TGTGCCAGTAGTAAGCGGGACAGCGAGCAACATTTT.

V and J are TRBV18 and TRBJ1-6; D is ambiguous. The CDR3 is 16 amino acids. Germline V lookup: CDR1 KGHSH, CDR2 LQKENI. V lost 2 bases and J 0 bases, leaving 8 bases between the germline ends. CDR3 amino acids: CASSPMQSSYNSPLHF. The CDR3, as DNA: TGTGCCAGCTCACCAATGCAGAGCTCCTATAATTCACCCCTCCACTTT. Combining the CDR3 with reference TRBV18 and TRBJ1-6 gives the whole variable domain NAGVMQNPRHLVRRRGQEARLRCSPMKGHSHVYWYRQLPEEGLKFMVYLQKENIIDESGMPKERFSAEFPKEGPSILRIQQVVRGDSAAYFCASSPMQSSYNSPLHFGNGTRLTVT.

The V gene is TRBV6-6, the J gene TRBJ1-1; 7 nucleotides agree with TRBD1. This CDR3 is built from 14 residues. V was clipped by 5 bases and J by 0 bases; unmatched bases: 3. Germline loops: CDR1 MNHNY, CDR2 SVGAGI (reference sequence). As DNA, the CDR3 is TGTGCCAGCAGTGTCGGACAGGTGAACACTGAAGCTTTCTTT. Amino acids: CASSVGQVNTEAFF.

The rearrangement links TRBV20-1 to TRBJ2-1; unclear D gene. Trimming took 0 bases from V and 7 from J, leaving 16 bases between them. Looked up from germline, CDR1 is DFQATT and CDR2 is SNEGSKA (reference sequence). The CDR3 length is 15 residues. CDR3 loop: CSARDRRTLGNEQFF. The DNA of the CDR3 is TGCAGTGCTAGAGATCGACGGACCCTGGGAAATGAGCAGTTCTTC.

The CDR3 DNA follows: TGTGCCAGCAGCTTGGGGACAGCCTCCTACGAGCAGTACTTC. The encoded protein is CASSLGTASYEQYF. The chain is built from TRBV5-4 and TRBJ2-7, with a possible D match to TRBD1 (6 bases). Trimming removed 0 bases at V and 0 bases at J, with 7 bases between. Per the germline V gene, CDR1 is SGHNT and CDR2 is YYREEE (reference sequence). The CDR3 consists of 14 residues. Looking up the rest from reference TRBV5-4 and TRBJ2-7 gives the full variable domain: ETGVTQSPTHLIKTRGQQVTLRCSSQSGHNTVSWYQQALGQGPQFIFQYYREEENGRGNFPPRFSGLQFPNYSSELNVNALELDDSALYLCASSLGTASYEQYFGPGTRLTVT.

The chain couples TRBV6-2 or TRBV6-3 to TRBJ1-5; D possibly corresponds to TRBD1 (6 bases). Germline-derived CDR1 and CDR2 are MNHEY and SVGEGT. This CDR3 has 15 residues. The V gene lost 1 base and the J gene lost 1 base, with 8 bases spanning the gap. In DNA, the CDR3 is TGTGCCAGCAGTTACTACGGACAGAGCAATCAGCCCCAGCATTTT. Protein sequence: CASSYYGQSNQPQHF.

The rearrangement uses TRBV7-2 and TRBJ2-5; TRBD1 might be the D (6 bases). From germline, CDR1 is SGHTA and CDR2 FQGNSA. CDR3 length: 14 residues. V was clipped by 1 base and J by 5 bases, with 11 bases between them. This chain's CDR3 is CASSLGAQGETQYF. The CDR3 nucleotides read TGTGCCAGCAGCTTAGGTGCGCAGGGGGAGACCCAGTACTTC.

V gene TRBV28 combines with J gene TRBJ1-1; weak D call: TRBD1 (5 bases). From germline, CDR1 is MDHEN and CDR2 SYDVKM. V was shortened by 6 bases and J by 1 base, with 12 bases between the two germline ends. The CDR3 has 14 residues. CDR3 bases: TGTGCCAGCAGGCCGGGGCCCCGGAACACTGAAGCTTTCTTT. This gives the protein CASRPGPRNTEAFF.

V is TRBV5-1 and J is TRBJ1-3, with 10 bases that match TRBD1. CDR1 SGHRS and CDR2 YFSETQ come from the germline V gene. The CDR3 runs to 15 residues. V lost 3 bases, J lost 1 base, and 1 base stayed unmatched. In DNA form, the CDR3 reads TGCGCCAGCAGCTCGGGACAGGGGTCTGGAAACACCATATATTTT. Translation gives CASSSGQGSGNTIYF. The full variable domain, its missing parts supplied by reference TRBV5-1 and TRBJ1-3, is KAGVTQTPRYLIKTRGQQVTLSCSPISGHRSVSWYQQTPGQGLQFLFEYFSETQRNKGNFPGRFSGRQFSNSRSEMNVSTLELGDSALYLCASSSGQGSGNTIYFGEGSWLTVV.

The chain carries TRBV11-2 and TRBJ1-6; no firm D call. The germline gives CDR1 SGHAT, CDR2 FQNNGV. The length of the CDR3 is 13 residues. V lost 1 base to trimming and J lost 7 bases, with 5 bases between them. DNA for the CDR3: TGTGCCAGCAGCTTAGGTTGGAATTCACCCCTCCACTTT. This gives the protein CASSLGWNSPLHF.

The rearrangement joins TRBV28 to TRBJ2-1, with D perhaps assigned TRBD1 or TRBD2 (5 bases each). V gave up 7 bases and J gave up 7 bases, with 17 bases separating them. Germline CDR1 reads MDHEN; CDR2 reads SYDVKM. CDR3 size: 14 residues. For the CDR3, the DNA is TGTGCCAGCACCGGGGCCAGGCCAAGGAATGAGCAGTTCTTC. Its protein product is CASTGARPRNEQFF.

The chain couples TRBV26 to TRBJ1-5. TRBV26 counts as a pseudogene. There are 15 residues in the CDR3. CDR3 DNA sequence: TGTGCCAGCAGTCCGAGGGGCCTTAGCAATCAGCCCCAGCATTTT. Protein product: CASSPRGLSNQPQHF.

This clonotype was found a few times. The CDR3 loop reads CSADLKNIQYF. The CDR3, as DNA: TGCAGCGCCGACCTTAAAAACATTCAGTACTTC. The chain recombines TRBV29-1 with TRBJ2-4; no reliable D call. With 7 bases removed from V and 4 bases from J, the gap between germline ends came to 8 bases. The CDR3 is made up of 11 amino acids. The germline V gene has CDR1 SQVTM and CDR2 ANQGSEA.

J is TRBJ2-1 and V is TRBV5-3, with D perhaps TRBD1 (5 bases). TRBV5-3 qualifies as an ORF whose function is uncertain. The CDR3 covers 13 residues. Between the trimmed V and J ends, which lost 8 bases and 3 bases, there was a span of 12 bases. The CDR3 bases are TGTGCCAGCAGCGTAGACAGCTACAATGAGCAGTTCTTC. Encoded protein: CASSVDSYNEQFF.

The J gene is TRBJ1-2, the V gene TRBV6-6, with a possible D match to TRBD1 (5 bases). CDR3 length: 13 residues. Germline CDR1 reads MNHNY; CDR2 reads SVGAGI (reference sequence). The ends were cut back, 0 bases at V and 8 bases at J, with 10 bases in the middle. DNA of the CDR3: TGTGCCAGCAGTTACTCCCCAGGGAGGGGCTACACCTTC. It yields the protein CASSYSPGRGYTF.

This clonotype was seen only once. This rearrangement joins TRBV9 to TRBJ2-7, with TRBD2 matching 7 bases. V gave up 0 bases and J gave up 7 bases; unmatched junction bases: 4. The CDR3 consists of 13 residues. The germline gives CDR1 SGDLS, CDR2 YYNGEE. For the CDR3, the DNA is TGTGCCAGCAGCGTAGTAGGGGAGGGAGAGCAGTACTTC. Residues: CASSVVGEGEQYF.